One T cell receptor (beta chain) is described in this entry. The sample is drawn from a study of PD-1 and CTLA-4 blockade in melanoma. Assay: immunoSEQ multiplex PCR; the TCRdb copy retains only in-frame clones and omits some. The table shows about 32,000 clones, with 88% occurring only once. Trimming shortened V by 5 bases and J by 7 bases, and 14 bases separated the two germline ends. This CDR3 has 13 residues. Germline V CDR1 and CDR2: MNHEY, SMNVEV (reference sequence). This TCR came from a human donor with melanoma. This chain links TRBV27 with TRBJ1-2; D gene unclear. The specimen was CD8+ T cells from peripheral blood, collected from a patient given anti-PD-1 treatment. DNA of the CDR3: TGTGCCAGCAGTCTTTCATCAAGCGGTGGCTACACCTTC. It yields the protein CASSLSSSGGYTF.